This T cell receptor beta chain is drawn from a study of cytomegalovirus exposure and HLA in healthy donors. J gave up 1 base and V 0 bases, and 4 bases lay outside the gene matches. The germline CDR1 and CDR2 sequences are SGDLS and YYNGEE. This CDR3 spans 17 amino acids. Researchers ran the PCR with 60 Vbeta and 13 Jbeta primers. Some clones are missing from TCRdb's copy, which holds only in-frame ones; the method was immunoSEQ multiplex PCR. The table lists 130,000 to 150,000 clones, almost 85% of them singletons. The sequence derives from a young man in good health and CMV-seropositive. Input material: PBMCs. The chain uses TRBV9 and TRBJ2-1, with 10 bases fitting TRBD2. Here the CDR3 reads CASSVAGAGGSYNEQFF. The CDR3 DNA reads as TGTGCCAGCAGCGTAGCGGGAGCGGGGGGGTCCTACAATGAGCAGTTCTTC.